This T cell receptor (beta chain) emerged from a study of OX40 agonist ivuxolimab in advanced cancers. Notes on the research overall: Ivuxolimab was an agonistic, fully human IgG2 monoclonal antibody directed against OX40 (CD134), a costimulatory receptor. A male proportion of around 80% and a mean age of about 60 years, ranging from roughly 23 to 79, were recorded for the dose-escalation cohort. Prior anti-PD-1, anti-PD-L1 or anti-CTLA-4 therapy was permitted, and 30% to 45% of dose-escalation patients had received checkpoint inhibitors. The paper covers the monotherapy dose-escalation part of the phase I ivuxolimab trial, which included N of about 51 patients. The purpose of peripheral TCRbeta sequencing was to test whether ivuxolimab changed TCR sequence diversity and led to clonal T-cell expansion. Among the roughly 54 dose-escalation patients, about 19 had hepatocellular carcinoma, roughly 15 melanoma, 9 renal cell carcinoma and 9 head and neck cancer. Intravenous ivuxolimab was administered to patients every 2 weeks at six dose levels: 0.01, 0.1, 0.3, 1.5, 3 and 10 mg/kg. Partial responses occurred in three dose-escalation patients, of whom one had hepatocellular carcinoma and two had cutaneous melanoma.

For this clone: It has no known antigen specificity. No base-level quality is on record; no much larger clone is a single base apart.

Results and caveats for the whole study, not just this receptor: Low levels of normalized T-cell clonal expansion were also seen in some patients who did not respond. The antigen specificity of the clonally expanded peripheral T cells was not determined. On average, CD8+ T cells showed more expanded clones than CD4+ T cells after ivuxolimab. Partial responders in the 0.1-3.0 mg/kg groups had among the lowest normalized peripheral clonal expansion, especially among CD8+ T cells. At doses of 0.1 to 3.0 mg/kg, clonal expansion of both CD4+ and CD8+ T cells in blood was seen between baseline and week 6.

Genomic DNA was extracted from sorted cells for sequencing of the TCRbeta CDR3 region. The immunoSEQ Assay was used to sequence the TCRbeta CDR3 regions. This is the immuneACCESS table as TCRdb keeps it, with only in-frame sequences that have V and J called. A part of the clones is gone; compared with another copy, unresolved V genes explain less than half, and the rest is unexplained. This sample gives 60,000 to 75,000 clones in total; about 85% of them show up just once. The ten largest account for about 3.8% of the sample. CDR1 and CDR2, per the germline V gene, are MDHEN and SYDVKM. Reading from cysteine to phenylalanine, the CDR3 counts 14 amino acids. Of the read, only the CDR3 DNA is kept; its 42 bases are in frame from base 1. After removal of 4 bases from V and 1 base from J, the junction retains 1 base not matched to a gene. Patients with a history of autoimmune disease or receiving systemic immunosuppression were excluded from the trial. In every dose cohort, peripheral blood was drawn for TCR sequencing at baseline, cycle 4 day 1, and cycle 7 day 1. The samples were taken from a phase I, first-in-human, multicenter, open-label dose-escalation trial of ivuxolimab. Adults with locally advanced or metastatic melanoma, renal cell, hepatocellular, or head and neck squamous cell carcinoma were enrolled in the trial. Before TCR sequencing, CD4+ T cells and CD8+ T cells from peripheral blood were sorted into separate populations.

Recombination linked TRBV28 to TRBJ2-3; 8 middle bases align to TRBD1. The specimen comprised CD4+ or CD8+ T cells sorted from blood, sampled in a trial of the OX40 agonist ivuxolimab. The TCR was taken from an adult with an advanced solid tumor such as melanoma, head and neck, liver or kidney cancer. The DNA sequence is given as TGTGCCAGCAGTTCGGGACAGGGCACAGATACGCAGTATTTT. Its translation is CASSSGQGTDTQYF.